The 12 T cell receptor beta chains below come from one sample, sequenced in a study of identical twins' blood T cells. TCRdb ran MiXCR on the 5' RACE reads and lists one entry per CDR3 protein. The data show 350,000 to 400,000 distinct CDR3 sequences, about 28% seen once. Sample: PBMCs. All receptors come from a woman aged 18 to 50 in good health.

J is TRBJ2-7 and V is TRBV2; 7 bases fit TRBD1. Germline lookup yields CDR1 SNHLY and CDR2 FYNNEI. The CDR3 length is 14 residues. The trim removed 6 bases at V and 0 bases at J, leaving 5 bases unmatched. The CDR3 DNA reads as TGTGCCAGCAGAGGACAGGAAAACTCCTACGAGCAGTACTTC. Translated: CASRGQENSYEQYF.

This sequence joins TRBV19 and TRBJ2-7; D gene uncertain. This CDR3 has 12 amino acids. The V and J ends lost 4 bases and 3 bases respectively, with 7 bases between them. CDR1 is LNHDA and CDR2 is SQIVND in the germline V gene (reference sequence). The DNA for the CDR3 is TGTGCCAGTAGTAAGGTCGGCTACGAGCAGTACTTC. Translating it yields CASSKVGYEQYF.

This clonotype appeared a few times. This chain connects TRBV6-2 or TRBV6-3 to TRBJ2-1; 11 nucleotides match TRBD2. The CDR3 totals 14 residues. Trimming cost V 7 bases and J 3 bases; bases outside gene matches: 2. Germline values: CDR1 MNHEY, CDR2 SVGEGT. CDR3 amino acids: CASKGLAVYNEQFF. Written as DNA, the CDR3 is TGTGCCAGCAAGGGACTAGCGGTCTACAATGAGCAGTTCTTC.

The rearrangement joins TRBV20-1 to TRBJ1-1; TRBD1 agrees at 9 bases. Germline assignment: CDR1 DFQATT and CDR2 SNEGSKA (reference sequence). This CDR3 has 13 residues. Trimming took 3 bases from V and 11 from J; bases not matched to a gene: 10. This chain's CDR3 is CSASGSRTGAAFF. CDR3 DNA: TGCAGTGCTAGCGGGTCTCGGACAGGGGCGGCTTTCTTT.

This rearrangement joins TRBV20-1 to TRBJ1-5; 8 bases align to TRBD1. The germline CDR1 and CDR2 sequences are DFQATT and SNEGSKA (reference sequence). CDR3 length equals 14 residues. J gave up 7 bases and V 3 bases, and 8 bases lay outside the gene matches. The DNA for the CDR3 is TGCAGTGCTAGTCCCGGACAGGGAGACCAGCCCCAGCATTTT. It translates to CSASPGQGDQPQHF.

This rearrangement joins TRBV10-2 to TRBJ2-3; D gene uncertain. The CDR3 sequence is 12 residues long. Germline assignment: CDR1 WSHSY and CDR2 SAAADI. The germline V and J ends were trimmed by 4 bases and 6 bases, with 8 bases remaining between them. CDR3 region: CASSGHLDTQYF. CDR3 DNA: TGCGCCAGCAGTGGGCATCTGGATACGCAGTATTTT.

This clonotype was seen a handful of times. The CDR3 region has the DNA TGTGCCAGCAGCCGAAGCGAAGGGAAAACTGAAGCTTTCTTT. This codes for CASSRSEGKTEAFF. The V gene is TRBV3-1, the J gene TRBJ1-1; D unclear. This CDR3 spans 14 amino acids. Germline CDR1 and CDR2: LGHDT and YNNKEL (reference sequence). V lost 4 bases and J lost 5, with 14 bases in between.

The V call is TRBV20-1, the J call TRBJ1-2; TRBD1 might be the D (5 bases). The germline V and J ends were trimmed by 5 bases and 6 bases, with 7 bases remaining between them. The CDR3 is 10 residues long. Germline CDR1 is DFQATT and CDR2 is SNEGSKA (reference sequence). The CDR3 sequence: CSAGTDGYTF. CDR3 coding DNA: TGCAGTGCTGGGACTGATGGCTACACCTTC.

This clonotype was counted between two and nine times. The chain uses TRBV5-6 and TRBJ1-4, with D perhaps TRBD1 (6 bases). Germline V CDR1 and CDR2: SGHDT, YYEEEE. The CDR3 runs 15 residues. The V end was cut by 0 bases, the J end by 8 bases, with 14 bases between. As DNA, the CDR3 is TGTGCCAGCAGCTTGGCCTGGGGGCCTGGGGAAAAACTGTTTTTT. Amino acids: CASSLAWGPGEKLFF.

This clonotype was picked up a small number of times. The germline gene is not matched at one end of the junction; a read error may be the cause. The chain has TRBV5-1 and TRBJ2-7, with D perhaps TRBD2 (5 bases). CDR1 and CDR2 (germline): SGHRS, YFSETQ. The CDR3 has 14 residues. CDR3 bases: TGCGCCAGCAGATTGGAGGTAGGACGGTACGAGCAGTACTTC. Its protein product is CASRLEVGRYEQYF.

CDR3 sequence (DNA): TGTGCCAGCAGTATCAGTGGAGTTGAAGCTTTCTTT. It encodes CASSISGVEAFF. This rearrangement joins TRBV12-3 or TRBV12-4 to TRBJ1-1; D not certain. CDR3 length equals 12 residues. The V gene lost 5 bases and the J gene lost 7 bases, with 11 bases spanning the gap.

The chain recombines TRBV29-1 with TRBJ2-7; tentative D call: TRBD1 (6 bases). The CDR3 runs 15 residues. Germline V gene lookup returns CDR1 SQVTM and CDR2 ANQGSEA. The V and J ends lost 4 bases and 4 bases respectively, with 20 bases between them. The CDR3 DNA follows: TGCAGCGTTGGAGAACGCCGGACAGCCAATTACGAGCAGTACTTC. Translating it yields CSVGERRTANYEQYF.